The clone carrying this TCR beta chain showed up many times. Its antigen is not identified. The data originate from a study of human T cells and chemical hapten exposure. Study in general: Patients, largely female, had alopecia areata, totalis or universalis.

Study findings and constraints: Counts of TCRs above 1 in 1000 frequency stayed unchanged with DPC sensitization.

Specified time point: pre-sensitization, week 0. The treatment denotes: therapeutic diphenylcyclopropenone sensitization with weekly scalp DPC. Alopecia patients, 18 to 70 years old and DPC-suitable, served as donors. The CDR3 is made up of 15 amino acids. The V end was cut by 3 bases, the J end by 8 bases, with 20 bases between. The germline V gene encodes CDR1 DFQATT and CDR2 SNEGSKA (reference sequence). A single record per CDR3 protein comes from TCRdb applying MiXCR to the RACE reads. This table holds over 85,000 distinct CDR3 sequences, about a tenth found once. The source is a woman in her fifties or sixties with alopecia areata. Some clones in this sample may be carry-over from other donors' samples. The starting material was whole blood, obtained in connection with sensitization to the hapten diphenylcyclopropenone (DPC). The chain couples TRBV20-1 to TRBJ2-1; D is perhaps TRBD1 (6 bases). The CDR3 bases are TGCAGTGCTAGGAAGCAGGGGAGTACGTGGGATGAGCAGTTCTTC. Its protein product is CSARKQGSTWDEQFF.